Listed below are T cell receptor beta chains from one sample, sequenced in a study of T cell clonotyping in hematopoietic cell transplantation. Clones were sequenced by immunoSEQ multiplex PCR, and TCRdb holds only the in-frame ones, with some missing. Of around 7,400 clones listed, 90% to 97% are singletons. This specimen consisted of PBMCs, obtained 30 days after allogeneic stem cell transplant. The receptors come from a male patient between 35 and 55 years old who had an allogeneic stem cell transplant from a related donor, so the T cells may come from the graft donor. Some clones in this sample may be carry-over from other donors' samples. Both conserved end residues are part of each CDR3. The D gene is left open where the match is weak. Where a row states a size, it is once, few, many or the class of an expanded clone; other rows omit it.

j_call | clone_size | d_call | v_call | cdr3_aa | cdr3_nt
TRBJ1-5 | NA | TRBD1 | TRBV6-6 | CASSSRQGLGQPQHF | TGTGCCAGCAGTTCACGACAGGGTCTTGGCCAGCCCCAGCATTTT
TRBJ1-1 | NA | TRBD1 | TRBV11-3 | CASLDRDTEAFF | TGTGCCAGCCTGGACAGGGACACTGAAGCTTTCTTT
TRBJ1-4 | NA | NA | TRBV2 | CASSFYSSTNEKLFF | TGTGCCAGCAGTTTTTACAGCTCAACTAATGAAAAACTGTTTTTT
TRBJ2-7 | NA | TRBD1 | TRBV11-3 | CASSSRDSVHEQYF | TGTGCCAGCAGCTCCCGGGACAGCGTCCACGAGCAGTACTTC
TRBJ2-2 | once | TRBD2 | TRBV30 | CAWTWTSGSAWAGELFF | TGTGCCTGGACCTGGACTAGCGGGAGCGCCTGGGCCGGGGAGCTGTTTTTT
TRBJ2-5 | NA | NA | TRBV27 | CASSSLIILEPAHQETQYF | TGTGCCAGCAGTTCACTTATTATCCTAGAACCGGCGCACCAAGAGACCCAGTACTTC
TRBJ1-1 | NA | NA | TRBV19 | CASRWQRYTEAFF | TGTGCCAGTAGGTGGCAGAGATACACTGAAGCTTTCTTT
TRBJ2-4 | few | NA | TRBV28 | CASSFDRDIQYF | TGTGCCAGCAGTTTTGATCGTGACATTCAGTACTTC
TRBJ1-3 | NA | NA | TRBV11-3 | CASSLHVQGAKLGNTIYF | TGTGCCAGCAGCCTACACGTTCAGGGAGCCAAACTAGGAAACACCATATATTTT
TRBJ1-1 | NA | NA | TRBV7-2 | CASSLVRGLAFF | TGTGCCAGCAGCTTAGTCCGGGGGCTGGCTTTCTTT
TRBJ1-2 | NA | NA | TRBV5-1 | CASSLEGTSWYGYTF | TGCGCCAGCAGCTTAGAAGGGACTAGTTGGTATGGCTACACCTTC
TRBJ1-2 | NA | TRBD1 | TRBV4-1 | CASSQSGTAPNYGYTF | TGCGCCAGCAGCCAGTCCGGGACAGCCCCGAACTATGGCTACACCTTC
TRBJ2-7 | NA | NA | TRBV30 | CAWSVRTTYEQYF | TGTGCCTGGAGTGTACGGACCACCTACGAGCAGTACTTC
TRBJ2-1 | NA | NA | TRBV7-9 | CASSLRASTPYNEQFF | TGTGCCAGCAGCCTCCGGGCTAGCACGCCCTACAATGAGCAGTTCTTC
TRBJ2-5 | NA | NA | TRBV5-6 | CASSRLSIGGQETQYF | TGTGCCAGCAGCCGGTTATCGATAGGGGGTCAAGAGACCCAGTACTTC
TRBJ1-2 | NA | NA | TRBV18 | CASSPMGEYGYTF | TGTGCCAGCTCACCTATGGGGGAATATGGCTACACCTTC
TRBJ2-1 | NA | NA | TRBV29-1 | CSVAAGGSNNEQFF | TGCAGCGTTGCAGCCGGGGGATCCAACAATGAGCAGTTCTTC
TRBJ1-2 | NA | NA | TRBV30 | CAWSVNGGGGSGYTF | TGTGCCTGGAGTGTAAACGGAGGAGGGGGGAGTGGCTACACCTTC
TRBJ2-7 | NA | TRBD2 | TRBV10-1 | CAINPGGYEQYF | TGCGCCATCAACCCGGGGGGCTACGAGCAGTACTTC
TRBJ2-5 | NA | NA | TRBV6-5 | CASSYPNRDRGTQYF | TGTGCCAGCAGTTACCCGAATCGGGACCGTGGGACCCAGTACTTC
TRBJ2-2 | NA | NA | TRBV30 | CAWSVYRQSGELFF | TGTGCCTGGAGTGTTTATCGACAGTCCGGGGAGCTGTTTTTT
TRBJ1-1 | NA | NA | TRBV19 | CASRPGRNTEAFF | TGTGCCAGTAGGCCTGGCAGGAACACTGAAGCTTTCTTT
TRBJ1-5 | NA | NA | TRBV7-2 | CASSVDGYQPQHF | TGTGCCAGCAGCGTCGACGGGTATCAGCCCCAGCATTTT
TRBJ2-1 | NA | NA | TRBV2 | CASSEFIGLPGSSYNEQFF | TGTGCCAGCAGTGAATTTATAGGTCTCCCGGGGAGCTCCTACAATGAGCAGTTCTTC
TRBJ1-1 | NA | TRBD1 | TRBV5-1 | CASRGFDRANTEAFF | TGCGCCAGCAGGGGGTTTGACAGGGCCAACACTGAAGCTTTCTTT
TRBJ1-2 | once | NA | TRBV10-3 | CAISESERVYTF | TGTGCCATCAGTGAGTCGGAAAGGGTCTACACCTTC